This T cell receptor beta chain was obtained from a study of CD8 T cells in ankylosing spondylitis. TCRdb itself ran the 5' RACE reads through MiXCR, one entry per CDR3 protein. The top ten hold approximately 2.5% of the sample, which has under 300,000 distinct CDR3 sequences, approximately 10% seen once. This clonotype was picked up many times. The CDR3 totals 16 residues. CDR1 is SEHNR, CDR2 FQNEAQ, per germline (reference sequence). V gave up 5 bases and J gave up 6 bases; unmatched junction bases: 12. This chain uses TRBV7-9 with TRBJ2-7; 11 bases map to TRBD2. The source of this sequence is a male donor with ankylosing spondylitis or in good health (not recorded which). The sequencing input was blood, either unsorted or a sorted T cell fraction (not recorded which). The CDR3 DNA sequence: TGTGCCAGCAGCCCAGGGACTAGCGGTTTTAGGAGCGAGCAGTACTTC. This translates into CASSPGTSGFRSEQYF.